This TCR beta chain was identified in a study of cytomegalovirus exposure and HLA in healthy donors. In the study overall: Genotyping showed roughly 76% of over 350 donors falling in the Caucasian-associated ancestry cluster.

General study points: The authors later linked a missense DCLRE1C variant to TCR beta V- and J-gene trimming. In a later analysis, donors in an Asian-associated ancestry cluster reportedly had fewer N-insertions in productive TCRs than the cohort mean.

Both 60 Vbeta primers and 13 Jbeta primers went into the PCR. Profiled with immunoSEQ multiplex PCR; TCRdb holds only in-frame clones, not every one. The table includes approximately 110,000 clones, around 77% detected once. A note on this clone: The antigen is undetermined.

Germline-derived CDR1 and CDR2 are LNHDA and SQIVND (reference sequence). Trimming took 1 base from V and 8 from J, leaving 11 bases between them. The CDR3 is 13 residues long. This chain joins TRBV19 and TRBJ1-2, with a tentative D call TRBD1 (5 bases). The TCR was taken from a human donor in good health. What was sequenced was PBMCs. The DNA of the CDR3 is TGTGCCAGTAGTATAGGGAGGGACGGCGGCTACACCTTC. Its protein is CASSIGRDGGYTF. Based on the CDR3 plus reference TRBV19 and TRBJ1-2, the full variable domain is DGGITQSPKYLFRKEGQNVTLSCEQNLNHDAMYWYRQDPGQGLRLIYYSQIVNDFQKGDIAEGYSVSREKKESFPLTVTSAQKNPTAFYLCASSIGRDGGYTFGSGTRLTVV.